The clone carrying this T cell receptor beta chain has just one count. The data were taken from a study of blood T cell repertoires in COVID-19. Overall study context: The United States, Italy and Spain provided the acute and convalescent COVID-19 samples. Sample material is recorded as cDNA or gDNA derived from T cells, B-cell-depleted T cells, or PBMCs.

As handled by the study authors: It was from reference gene primer amplification that nucleated cell counts were estimated. Sequenced by immunoSEQ multiplex PCR; TCRdb stores in-frame clones only, minus some. V and J calls and clone size are given by that table; D and trimming were obtained from the DNA. The sample lists 240,000 or so clones; about four fifths were seen once. Enrolment of Seattle patients took place during active infection, and they were followed longitudinally. The CDR3 length is 13 residues. Per germline, CDR1 LNHDA and CDR2 SQIVND (reference sequence). V was trimmed by 4 bases and J by 4 bases, leaving 7 bases between them.

This sequence originates from a woman older than 75 with COVID-19, enrolled during active disease. Material: peripheral blood. The chain has TRBV19 and TRBJ1-4; D not certain. This CDR3 is CASSKLYNEKLFF. The CDR3 nucleotides are TGTGCCAGTAGTAAGCTTTATAATGAAAAACTGTTTTTT.